Listed below are T cell receptor beta chains from one sample, sequenced in a study of T cells in Graves' hyperthyroidism and ophthalmopathy. TCRdb re-analysed the multiplex PCR reads in MiXCR, keeping a single row per CDR3 protein. Among roughly 380,000 distinct CDR3 sequences, 19% were seen once, and the ten largest hold 3.7%. Sequencing input: blood. All receptors come from a young woman with Graves' hyperthyroidism. Each CDR3 is given with its conserved first and last residue. Each record gives: V gene, clone size, D gene, J gene, CDR3 protein, CDR3 DNA. D genes are given only for firm matches. The size field is filled for only some rows; it gives once, few, many or a size class.

TRBV7-9	few	TRBD2	TRBJ2-4	CASSLIRTSGFQYF	TGTGCCAGCAGCTTAATCCGGACTAGCGGGTTTCAGTACTTC
TRBV12-3/TRBV12-4	-	-	TRBJ2-5	CASSLQSDQYF	TGTGCCAGCAGCCTCCAATCGGACCAGTACTTC
TRBV12-3/TRBV12-4	many	-	TRBJ2-7	CASSFRVSFSYEQYF	TGTGCCAGCAGTTTTAGGGTGTCGTTCTCCTACGAGCAGTACTTC
TRBV4-1	few	TRBD2	TRBJ2-5	CASSQVTFGSGEKETQYF	TGCGCCAGCAGCCAAGTCACTTTTGGTAGCGGGGAGAAAGAGACCCAGTACTTC
TRBV11-2	-	TRBD1	TRBJ2-2	CASSPDRVRELFF	TGTGCCAGCAGCCCGGACAGGGTTCGGGAGCTGTTTTTT
TRBV7-2	many	TRBD2	TRBJ2-2	CASSRGGTNTRELFF	TGTGCCAGCAGCCGCGGGGGGACGAACACCAGGGAGCTGTTTTTT
TRBV7-8	few	TRBD2	TRBJ2-4	CASSWRGAENIKYF	TGTGCCAGCAGCTGGCGGGGGGCCGAAAACATTAAGTACTTC
TRBV6-5	many	-	TRBJ2-2	CASSYLIGGAGELFF	TGTGCCAGCAGTTACCTCATCGGGGGCGCCGGGGAGCTGTTTTTT
TRBV6-1	many	TRBD1	TRBJ1-2	CASSPQQGDGGYTF	TGTGCCAGCAGTCCCCAACAGGGGGATGGAGGCTACACCTTC
TRBV6-1	many	-	TRBJ1-1	CASSGQQMNTEAFF	TGTGCCAGCAGTGGACAGCAGATGAACACTGAAGCTTTCTTT
TRBV28	-	TRBD1	TRBJ1-1	CASSATGWNTEAFF	TGTGCCAGCAGTGCGACAGGGTGGAACACTGAAGCTTTCTTT
TRBV28	many	-	TRBJ1-5	CASSLAEAQPQHF	TGTGCCAGCAGTTTAGCGGAGGCCCAGCCCCAGCATTTT
TRBV6-5	many	-	TRBJ2-7	CASSYMTGAAYEQYF	TGTGCCAGCAGTTACATGACGGGGGCGGCCTACGAGCAGTACTTC
TRBV6-1	many	TRBD1	TRBJ1-1	CASSQLWTGAVGTEAFF	TGTGCCAGCAGTCAACTATGGACAGGGGCGGTGGGGACTGAAGCTTTCTTT
TRBV2	many	TRBD1	TRBJ2-7	CASILPGQGASDEQYF	TGTGCCAGCATTCTACCGGGACAGGGGGCTTCCGACGAGCAGTACTTC
TRBV3-1	many	-	TRBJ1-2	CASSQGSHGDSYGYTF	TGTGCCAGCAGCCAAGGATCCCACGGGGATAGCTATGGCTACACCTTC
TRBV6-1	many	-	TRBJ2-7	CASSAQSSYEQYF	TGTGCCAGCAGTGCACAAAGCTCCTACGAGCAGTACTTC
TRBV11-2	many	-	TRBJ2-5	CASSHPETQYF	TGTGCCAGCAGCCACCCGGAGACCCAGTACTTC
TRBV6-4	many	TRBD2	TRBJ2-7	CASSDSGGTPQYF	TGTGCCAGCAGTGACTCGGGGGGGACTCCGCAGTACTTC
TRBV4-1	many	-	TRBJ1-3	CASSQDLPGAGNTIYF	TGCGCCAGCAGCCAAGATCTCCCAGGGGCTGGAAACACCATATATTTT
TRBV4-2	many	-	TRBJ2-2	CASSQPPGGQDPGELFF	TGTGCCAGCAGCCAACCTCCGGGGGGCCAAGATCCCGGGGAGCTGTTTTTT
TRBV12-3/TRBV12-4	-	-	TRBJ1-2	CASSLIAHLEGRGCYTF	TGTGCCAGCAGTTTAATTGCGCATTTAGAGGGGAGGGGTTGCTACACCTTC
TRBV29-1	many	-	TRBJ1-2	CSVARWGNGYTF	TGCAGCGTTGCTCGGTGGGGAAATGGCTACACCTTC
TRBV6-1	many	-	TRBJ1-1	CASSRGSGSEAFF	TGTGCCAGCAGTAGGGGGTCGGGAAGTGAAGCTTTCTTT
TRBV3-1	few	TRBD2	TRBJ2-5	CASSQSGSQETQYF	TGTGCCAGCAGCCAGAGCGGGAGCCAAGAGACCCAGTACTTC
TRBV7-3	-	TRBD2	TRBJ2-5	CASSIGLAGYETQYF	TGTGCCAGCAGCATCGGACTAGCGGGGTATGAGACCCAGTACTTC